The clone carrying this TCR beta chain was counted only a few times. Its antigen is unidentified. The CDR3 sequence is 14 residues long. The V end lost 0 bases, the J end lost 3 bases, and 8 bases lay between the germline ends. CDR1 is KGHSH and CDR2 is LQKENI in the germline V gene. Clones were sequenced by immunoSEQ multiplex PCR, and TCRdb holds only the in-frame ones, with some missing. The sample shows around 98,000 clones, roughly 87% of them seen only once. The entry originates in a study of OX40 agonist ivuxolimab in advanced cancers. Study-level results: Fewer expanded clones were found on average in CD4+ than in CD8+ T cells.

The TCR originated in an adult with an advanced solid tumor such as melanoma, head and neck, liver or kidney cancer. The sequences come from CD4+ or CD8+ T cells sorted from blood, collected in a trial of the OX40 agonist ivuxolimab. This rearrangement joins TRBV18 to TRBJ1-2; the D gene is possibly TRBD1 (5 bases). The CDR3 region has the DNA TGTGCCAGCTCACCACCGGGGGGTGACTATGGCTACACCTTC. Its protein product is CASSPPGGDYGYTF.